This T cell receptor beta chain is drawn from a study of T cell responses to AZD1222 COVID-19 vaccine. Study context: Researchers grouped second doses given at about 4 or about 12 weeks into one pool.

Repertoires were generated with immunoSEQ multiplex PCR, while TCRdb's copy carries only in-frame clones and drops some. This sample has 200,000 or so clones, with around 90% found just once. The table lists this clone with a count of one. Its antigen is not known. Whole-study results and caveats: White British ancestry dominated among donors, who included more females, and clonal diversity was possibly underestimated. Vaccine-associated CD4 TCRs spanned spike, dominant at 160-218 and 743-854. None of the repertoires were sampled until the peak T cell response had passed.

The CDR3 loop spans 15 amino acids. The germline V gene encodes CDR1 SGHVS and CDR2 FNYEAQ. After removal of 1 base from V and 2 bases from J, the junction contained 4 bases not matched to a gene. The rearrangement links TRBV7-6 to TRBJ2-7, with 8 bases lining up with TRBD2. Sequences were derived from peripheral blood, sampled on day 0 of AZD1222 vaccination. The receptor's source is an adult in good health. CDR3 nucleotide sequence: TGTGCCAGCAGCTTAGATAGCGGGGTCCCCTACGAGCAGTACTTC. As protein: CASSLDSGVPYEQYF. The complete variable domain, with remaining parts taken from reference TRBV7-6 and TRBJ2-7, reads GAGVSQSPRYKVTKRGQDVALRCDPISGHVSLYWYRQALGQGPEFLTYFNYEAQQDKSGLPNDRFSAERPEGSISTLTIQRTEQRDSAMYRCASSLDSGVPYEQYFGPGTRLTVT.